This T cell receptor beta chain came from a study of T cells in Graves' hyperthyroidism and ophthalmopathy. Study as a whole: Blood was drawn when the patient was first diagnosed and still untreated.

About this clonotype: Its cognate antigen is unknown.

The V and J ends lost 3 bases and 7 bases respectively, with 22 bases between them. This CDR3 has 17 residues. The source material, RNA transcripts, was used to amplify TCR beta CDR3 regions. The HTBI primer set served for first-round RT-PCR of the TCR CDR3. TCRdb passed the multiplex PCR reads through MiXCR, listing each CDR3 protein once. The sample includes about 740,000 distinct CDR3 sequences, around 15% of them seen just once. Absence of ophthalmopathy progression within 18 months defined stable Graves' hyperthyroidism. Notes on the study in general: Ophthalmopathy and stable hyperthyroidism were separated by a 13 V-J model.

J is TRBJ2-1 and V is TRBV12-3 or TRBV12-4; tentatively, D is TRBD2 (5 bases). This TCR was sampled from a woman in her late teens or twenties with Graves' hyperthyroidism. The sequencing sample was made of blood. The CDR3 protein is CASSFGRLVGVVNEQFF. The CDR3, as DNA: TGTGCCAGCAGTTTTGGGCGATTGGTGGGAGTCGTTAATGAGCAGTTCTTC.